The source of this T cell receptor beta chain is a study of blood T cell repertoires in COVID-19. The wider study: Sites across the United States, Italy and Spain contributed samples from acute and convalescent COVID-19. Sources were T cells, B-cell-depleted T cells, or PBMCs; the material itself was cDNA or gDNA.

This clone occurred a few times. Using immunoSEQ multiplex PCR, the repertoire was profiled, and TCRdb retains in-frame clones only, with some absent. The sample has about 140,000 clones; around 83% are singletons. The CDR3 length is 15 residues. V was pared by 0 bases and J by 0 bases, with 7 bases between. Germline loops: CDR1 SGHTS, CDR2 YDEGEE. The chain joins TRBV5-8 to TRBJ1-5; D unresolved. Sample: peripheral blood. This sequence originates from a man aged 25-45 years with COVID-19, enrolled during active disease. This chain's CDR3 is CASSLEQSSNQPQHF. Written as DNA, the CDR3 is TGTGCCAGCAGCTTGGAACAGTCTAGCAATCAGCCCCAGCATTTT.